The 6 T cell receptor beta chains listed next were all sequenced from one sample in a study of identical twins. TCRdb re-analysed the 5' RACE reads in MiXCR, keeping a single row per CDR3 protein. Among approximately 230,000 distinct CDR3 sequences listed, under 8.5% were seen once. These records were also assigned to another study, of T cells expressing NK-cell markers.

Sequenced material: CD8+ T cells sorted from blood. Receptors originate from a young woman in good health.

This clonotype was seen a few times. The chain has TRBV19 and TRBJ2-1, with D hard to call. This CDR3 is built from 16 residues. V gave up 1 base and J gave up 2 bases, with 12 bases separating them. Germline lookup yields CDR1 LNHDA and CDR2 SQIVND (reference sequence). CDR3: CASSIGQWVPYNEQFF. In DNA form, the CDR3 reads TGTGCCAGTAGTATAGGGCAGTGGGTCCCCTACAATGAGCAGTTCTTC.

This clonotype has a handful of counts. This rearrangement joins TRBV6-4 to TRBJ2-3, with D perhaps TRBD2 (5 bases). CDR1 is MRHNA, CDR2 SNTAGT, per germline. The CDR3 totals 15 residues. V lost 3 bases and J 5 bases, leaving 15 bases between the germline ends. The DNA of the CDR3 is TGTGCCAGCAGTGATTGCTCCGGGATTCAAGATACGCAGTATTTT. It codes for CASSDCSGIQDTQYF.

This rearrangement joins TRBV20-1 to TRBJ2-4; D might be TRBD1 (6 bases). This CDR3 contains 14 residues. V shed 6 bases and J shed 6 bases, with 18 bases lying between them. Looked up from germline, CDR1 is DFQATT and CDR2 is SNEGSKA (reference sequence). The CDR3 reads CSARNRDMINIQYF. CDR3 in DNA: TGCAGTGCCCGAAACCGGGACATGATAAACATTCAGTACTTC.

This clonotype came up a few times. The chain has TRBV6-4 and TRBJ1-2; 9 bases agree with TRBD1. The CDR3 consists of 17 residues. Trimming removed 2 bases from V and 4 bases from J; junction bases left unmatched: 11. Germline V gives CDR1 MRHNA, CDR2 SNTAGT. The CDR3 nucleotides are TGTGCCAGCAGTGACCGTGAGACAGGGGGAGATTTCTATGGCTACACCTTC. This sequence encodes CASSDRETGGDFYGYTF.

The V and J genes are TRBV29-1 and TRBJ2-7, with TRBD1 as a possible D gene (6 bases). The CDR3 is made up of 14 amino acids. V lost 1 base and J lost 7, with 17 bases in between. Germline V lookup: CDR1 SQVTM, CDR2 ANQGSEA. CDR3 sequence (DNA): TGCAGCGTTGAAGGCAGGACAGATAAGAGGGAGCAGTACTTC. Translating gives CSVEGRTDKREQYF.

The chain employs TRBV2 and TRBJ2-7, with D perhaps matching TRBD1 (5 bases). The CDR3 totals 12 residues. The germline CDR1 and CDR2 sequences are SNHLY and FYNNEI. V was cut by 7 bases and J by 3 bases, with 10 bases left in between. The chain's CDR3 is CASNQGLYEQYF. CDR3 nucleotides: TGTGCCAGCAACCAGGGTCTCTACGAGCAGTACTTC. The full variable domain, rest sourced from reference TRBV2 and TRBJ2-7, is EPEVTQTPSHQVTQMGQEVILRCVPISNHLYFYWYRQILGQKVEFLVSFYNNEISEKSEIFDDQFSVERPDGSNFTLKIRSTKLEDSAMYFCASNQGLYEQYFGPGTRLTVT.